The present entry profiles one TCR beta chain with its context. No antigen is known for it. The data stem from a study of PD-1 blockade in classical Hodgkin lymphoma. Whole-study results and caveats: When nivolumab was started under 1 year after ASCT, patients were excluded. According to reports, newly diagnosed patients had lower baseline TCR diversity than healthy donors, and relapsed/refractory patients had lower baseline TCR diversity still. It was among complete responders that baseline diversity resembled that of newly diagnosed patients. Unlike CD8+ TCR diversity, which did not rise significantly by C4D1, CD4+ TCR diversity did.

Measured with immunoSEQ multiplex PCR; TCRdb has only the in-frame clones, and not every one. The sample carries 100,000 or so clones, 93% recorded once. Documented time point: cycle 4 day 1 (C4D1), after less than seven weeks of nivolumab. In every patient, relapse followed autologous stem cell transplantation, while exposure to brentuximab vedotin differed. The sequence was collected from a human donor with classical Hodgkin lymphoma. Specimen: peripheral blood mononuclear cells (PBMCs), collected before the fourth cycle of nivolumab.

In DNA, the CDR3 is TGTGCCAGCAGACCGGGACTCCATAGTAATGAGCAGTTCTTC. Its translation is CASRPGLHSNEQFF. The gene calls are TRBV6-4 and TRBJ2-1; D is perhaps TRBD2 (6 bases). Deletions cut 6 bases from V and 7 bases from J, with 16 bases between. Germline V gene data show CDR1 as MRHNA and CDR2 as SNTAGT. CDR3 size: 14 residues.